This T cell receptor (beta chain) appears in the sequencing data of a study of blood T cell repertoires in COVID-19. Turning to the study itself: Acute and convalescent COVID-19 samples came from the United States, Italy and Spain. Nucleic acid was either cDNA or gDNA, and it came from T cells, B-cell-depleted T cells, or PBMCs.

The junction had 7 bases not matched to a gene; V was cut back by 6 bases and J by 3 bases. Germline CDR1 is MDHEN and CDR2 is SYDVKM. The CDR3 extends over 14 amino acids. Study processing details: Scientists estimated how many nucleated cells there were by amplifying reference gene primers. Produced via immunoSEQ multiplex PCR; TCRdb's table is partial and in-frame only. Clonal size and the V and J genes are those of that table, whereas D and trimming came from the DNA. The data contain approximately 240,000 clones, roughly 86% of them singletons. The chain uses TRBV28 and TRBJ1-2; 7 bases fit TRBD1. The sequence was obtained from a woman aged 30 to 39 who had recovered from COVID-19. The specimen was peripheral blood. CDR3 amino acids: CASRRQGSYYGYTF. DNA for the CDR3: TGTGCCAGCAGGAGACAGGGTTCATACTATGGCTACACCTTC.